The T cell receptor beta chain under discussion was sequenced for a study of regulatory T cells in long-lasting Graves disease. TCR beta libraries were built with iRepertoire HTBI primers and Arm-PCR of CDR3 regions. Using its own MiXCR run on the multiplex PCR reads, TCRdb lists one record per CDR3 protein. The repertoire includes 390,000 or so distinct CDR3 sequences, about 23% of them detected once, and approximately 28% sits in the top ten. This clonotype was seen at least ten times. Time point: persistent/refractory GD, antithyroid drugs over 5 years with positive TRAb. PBMC-extracted RNA yielded the TCR library. The clonotype was recovered from a woman between 40 and 50 years old with Graves disease. The sequences come from peripheral blood mononuclear cells (PBMCs), collected when the disease was refractory, from a patient treated with antithyroid drugs.

CDR3 nucleotide sequence: TGTGCCAGCAGTGAAGGGGGGGGCGCGGCAGAGACCCAGTACTTC. Amino acid sequence: CASSEGGGAAETQYF. The chain carries TRBV6-1 and TRBJ2-5; TRBD2 is a possible D gene (7 bases). The CDR3 runs to 15 residues. Trimming cost V 1 base and J 4 bases, with 13 bases left between them. Germline CDR1 and CDR2: MNHNS and SASEGT.